The 17 T cell receptor beta chains below were found in one sample sequenced in a study of a mutant IDH1 vaccine in newly diagnosed glioma. Time point: week 47, end of study. Topical imiquimod was applied with each vaccine dose, which held 300 ug of mutant IDH1 20-mer peptide. Method: immunoSEQ multiplex PCR; TCRdb's copy keeps in-frame clones and lacks some. Among approximately 50,000 clones listed, over 75% were seen once. Their cognate antigens are unknown. The material sequenced was PBMCs, taken from a glioma patient whose treatment included an IDH1 peptide vaccine. The receptors were gathered from a woman aged 40 to 55 with glioma. Some clones in this sample may be carry-over from other donors' samples.

This clone turned up a few times. V is TRBV30 and J is TRBJ2-7; possibly TRBD1 for D (6 bases). The length of the CDR3 is 14 residues. The V gene's germline CDR1 is GTSNPN and CDR2 SVGIG (reference sequence). V was cut by 2 bases and J by 1 base, with 12 bases left in between. The CDR3 protein is CAWSFTGFSYEQYF. The CDR3 DNA follows: TGTGCCTGGAGTTTTACAGGGTTTTCCTACGAGCAGTACTTC.

The genes are TRBV15 and TRBJ2-7; 12 bases fit TRBD2. Germline lookup yields CDR1 LNHNV and CDR2 YYDKDF (reference sequence). J lost 2 bases, V lost 6 bases, and 2 bases had no gene match. This CDR3 contains 14 residues. This CDR3 reads CATRLAGGPYEQYF. DNA for the CDR3: TGTGCCACCAGACTAGCGGGGGGCCCCTACGAGCAGTACTTC.

The rearrangement joins TRBV29-1 to TRBJ1-1; D is possibly TRBD1 (6 bases). Per the germline V gene, CDR1 is SQVTM and CDR2 is ANQGSEA. V was cut by 1 base and J by 5 bases, with 14 bases left in between. CDR3 length: 14 residues. CDR3 in amino acids: CSVEGGKRGTEAFF. In nucleotides, the CDR3 is TGCAGCGTTGAAGGAGGAAAGAGGGGGACTGAAGCTTTCTTT.

As regards this clone: The junction departs from the called germline gene at one end, perhaps through a read error. The V call is TRBV7-7, the J call TRBJ2-1; 11 bases map to TRBD2. This CDR3 is 13 amino acids long. Germline V CDR1 and CDR2: SSHAT, FNYEAQ (reference sequence). As DNA, the CDR3 is TGTGCTAGCAGCACGACTAGCGGGGCTGAGCAGTTCTTC. Translation gives CASSTTSGAEQFF.

This clone was found a few times. J is TRBJ1-4 and V is TRBV19; no reliable D call. Germline loops: CDR1 LNHDA, CDR2 SQIVND (reference sequence). This CDR3 has 12 amino acids. V dropped 10 bases and J dropped 5 bases, with 11 bases sitting between them. In DNA form, the CDR3 reads TGTGCCACCTCCTTTGCGAATGAAAAACTGTTTTTT. Translating it yields CATSFANEKLFF.

The chain couples TRBV2 to TRBJ2-2; the D is unclear. CDR3 length: 11 amino acids. Germline CDR1 reads SNHLY; CDR2 reads FYNNEI. V lost 5 bases, J lost 6 bases, and 4 bases lay in between. CDR3 sequence reads: CASSSAGELFF. CDR3 sequence (DNA): TGTGCCAGCAGTTCGGCCGGGGAGCTGTTTTTT.

This clone turned up a few times. The chain combines TRBV30 with TRBJ1-1; D might be TRBD1 (5 bases). Germline V gene data show CDR1 as GTSNPN and CDR2 as SVGIG (reference sequence). The CDR3 runs 11 residues. V was pared by 8 bases and J by 5 bases, with 12 bases between. The CDR3 DNA reads TGTGCCCGGACGGGGGGTACTGAAGCTTTCTTT. Amino acids: CARTGGTEAFF.

This clone is termed medium-sized. The rearrangement uses TRBV9 and TRBJ2-7; tentative D call: TRBD1 (5 bases). Per the germline V gene, CDR1 is SGDLS and CDR2 is YYNGEE. The CDR3 length is 15 residues. With 6 bases removed from V and 0 bases from J, the gap between germline ends came to 16 bases. CDR3 in amino acids: CASNSTTRDSYEQYF. The CDR3 DNA follows: TGTGCCAGCAACTCAACAACCAGGGACTCCTACGAGCAGTACTTC.

The J gene is TRBJ2-7, the V gene TRBV7-2; D might be TRBD1 or TRBD2, each matching 6 bases. The CDR3 runs 16 residues. V was trimmed by 1 base and J by 3 bases, leaving 16 bases between them. Germline V gene data show CDR1 as SGHTA and CDR2 as FQGNSA. Here the CDR3 DNA reads TGTGCCAGCAGCTTAGGCCCCCCAGGAGGGGGCTACGAGCAGTACTTC. Translation gives CASSLGPPGGGYEQYF.

The CDR3 bases are TGTGCCAGCAGTAGGGACAGCTATAATTCACCCCTCCACTTT. It codes for CASSRDSYNSPLHF. This chain connects TRBV6-6 to TRBJ1-6, with 7 positions matching TRBD1. With V trimmed by 5 bases and J by 3 bases, 1 base remained unmatched. The CDR3 runs to 14 residues. Germline values: CDR1 MNHNY, CDR2 SVGAGI (reference sequence).

This clone was detected only once. The V and J genes are TRBV30 and TRBJ1-1; TRBD1 is a possible D gene (5 bases). Trimming removed 8 bases at V and 5 bases at J, with 9 bases between. The germline V gene encodes CDR1 GTSNPN and CDR2 SVGIG (reference sequence). The CDR3 spans 10 residues. CDR3: CAGGRTEAFF. Here the CDR3 DNA reads TGTGCCGGGGGGAGGACTGAAGCTTTCTTT.

The rearrangement links TRBV11-2 to TRBJ2-6; D remains unclear. The CDR3 contains 15 residues. V lost 2 bases and J 1 base, leaving 6 bases between the germline ends. Germline assignment: CDR1 SGHAT and CDR2 FQNNGV. The chain's CDR3 is CASSLQVSGANVLTF. The CDR3 nucleotides read TGTGCCAGCAGCTTACAGGTGTCTGGGGCCAACGTCCTGACTTTC.

The J gene is TRBJ1-1, the V gene TRBV2, with 7 positions matching TRBD1. Germline assignment: CDR1 SNHLY and CDR2 FYNNEI. Losses at the gene ends were 3 bases for V and 3 bases for J; bases not matched to a gene: 10. The length of the CDR3 is 16 residues. The CDR3 DNA sequence: TGTGCCAGCAGTGATTCGGGACAGACCAGGGACACTGAAGCTTTCTTT. Protein product: CASSDSGQTRDTEAFF.

This clone has just one count. The chain recombines TRBV18 with TRBJ1-2, with TRBD1 identical over 7 bases. The CDR3 length is 17 residues. CDR1 and CDR2 from the germline V gene are KGHSH and LQKENI. Unmatched junction bases numbered 18, after V lost 3 bases and J lost 8 bases. CDR3 loop: CASSPRNRGPISGGYTF. In DNA, the CDR3 is TGTGCCAGCTCACCCCGGAACAGGGGCCCCATTTCGGGCGGCTACACCTTC.

This chain links TRBV10-3 with TRBJ1-1; the match to TRBD1 covers 7 bases. Unmatched junction bases numbered 8, after V lost 0 bases and J lost 1 base. This CDR3 is built from 17 residues. Germline CDR1 reads ENHRY; CDR2 reads SYGVKD. The CDR3, as DNA: TGTGCCATCAGTGAGTCACACATGACAGGGCCGAACACTGAAGCTTTCTTT. This encodes CAISESHMTGPNTEAFF.

V gene TRBV7-8 combines with J gene TRBJ2-6; no clear D gene. This CDR3 region has 14 residues. CDR1 is SGHVS, CDR2 FQNEAQ, per germline. V dropped 8 bases and J dropped 0 bases, with 8 bases sitting between them. The CDR3 here is CASRMYSGANVLTF. The DNA of the CDR3 is TGTGCCAGCCGGATGTACTCTGGGGCCAACGTCCTGACTTTC.

This clone was recorded once. The chain employs TRBV15 and TRBJ1-3; D remains unclear. The CDR3 contains 15 residues. Trimming stripped 0 bases from V and 3 bases from J, with 9 bases between. The germline V gene has CDR1 LNHNV and CDR2 YYDKDF (reference sequence). The CDR3: CATSRDVGSGNTIYF. The CDR3 DNA is TGTGCCACCAGCAGAGATGTTGGCAGTGGAAACACCATATATTTT.